This TCR beta chain was profiled in a study of T cells in Graves' hyperthyroidism and ophthalmopathy. General study points: The model's output predicted ophthalmopathy at a median of 6.5 months prior to onset. Also found in blood were most expanded thyroid clonotypes above 0.001.

Uncontrolled infections, other autoimmune diseases, pregnancy or lactation led to exclusion of patients. There are many counts of this clonotype. Antigen: not known. Amplified regions were TCR beta CDR3 sequences from RNA transcripts. Carried out on the TCR CDR3, a first-round RT-PCR used the HTBI primer set. In TCRdb, the multiplex PCR reads were re-called with MiXCR into one record per CDR3 protein. The table lists 640,000 or so distinct CDR3 sequences, 14% to 15% of them singletons. The sequenced sample consisted of blood. The receptor was derived from a woman in her 40s with Graves' ophthalmopathy.

The CDR3 DNA is TGCGCCAGCAGCCAGGATAGCGGGAGCTCCTACGAGCAGTACTTC. This codes for CASSQDSGSSYEQYF. This chain connects TRBV4-3 to TRBJ2-7, with TRBD2 matching 9 bases. Germline CDR1 reads LGHNA; CDR2 reads YSLEER. This CDR3 region has 15 residues. Trimming removed 3 bases from V and 0 bases from J; junction bases left unmatched: 3.